This T cell receptor (beta chain) derives from a study of shared clonotypes between healthy human individuals. Original data processing: Junction-only sequences without quality scores came from ImmunoSEQ, so filtering differed. Only in-frame clones appear in the TCRdb table, and some are missing; sequencing was by immunoSEQ multiplex PCR. That table gives V, J and clone size, and the DNA gave D and trimming. The table has around 2,000,000 clones, 85% to 95% seen once; the top ten hold 0.95% to 1.5%. CD45RO-negative cells were positively selected for CCR7, leaving out terminally differentiated effector memory CD45RA+ cells. The study, taken as a whole, reports: Rarefaction revealed incomplete sorted-subset sequencing despite large depth. Between a few donors, naive CD4 clonotypes were shared at a level of about 5%.

Turning to this clone: What it binds is unknown.

Germline CDR1 SGHRS, CDR2 YFSETQ. The length of the CDR3 is 16 residues. The V and J ends lost 4 bases and 6 bases, in that order; junction bases with no gene match: 9. Sequencing input: naive CD8+ T cells sorted from blood. The TCR comes from a man aged 18-30 years in good health. V is TRBV5-1 and J is TRBJ2-1; 11 positions match TRBD2. The CDR3 reads CASSQFLAGGFNEQFF. The CDR3 nucleotides are TGCGCCAGCAGCCAATTTCTAGCGGGGGGCTTCAATGAGCAGTTCTTC.